The 21 T cell receptor beta chains listed next were all sequenced from one sample in a study of cytomegalovirus exposure and HLA in healthy donors. Here immunoSEQ multiplex PCR was the method, and the copy in TCRdb shows in-frame clones only, minus some. This sample has 50,000 to 65,000 clones, with roughly 94% found just once. The sample consisted of PBMCs. These receptors were obtained from a woman aged 18-29 years in good health and CMV-seropositive.

The V call is TRBV19, the J call TRBJ1-1; D is undetermined. The CDR3 has 12 residues. Germline CDR1 and CDR2: LNHDA and SQIVND (reference sequence). The germline V and J ends were trimmed by 4 bases and 8 bases, with 11 bases remaining between them. The CDR3 sequence: CASSSGHSEAFF. The CDR3 DNA reads as TGTGCCAGTAGTAGTGGTCACTCCGAAGCTTTCTTT. The full variable domain, in which reference TRBV19 and TRBJ1-1 provide the parts outside the CDR3, is DGGITQSPKYLFRKEGQNVTLSCEQNLNHDAMYWYRQDPGQGLRLIYYSQIVNDFQKGDIAEGYSVSREKKESFPLTVTSAQKNPTAFYLCASSSGHSEAFFGQGTRLTVV.

V is TRBV2 and J is TRBJ2-3, with D perhaps matching TRBD2 (5 bases). The CDR3 spans 10 residues. V was cut by 10 bases and J by 5 bases, with 7 bases left in between. The germline V gene encodes CDR1 SNHLY and CDR2 FYNNEI. The CDR3 loop is CATREDTQYF. The CDR3 DNA sequence: TGTGCCACCCGGGAAGATACGCAGTATTTT.

The rearrangement joins TRBV15 to TRBJ2-7; perhaps TRBD1 as D (6 bases). V lost 2 bases, J lost 5 bases, and 10 bases lay in between. CDR3 length: 13 amino acids. From germline, CDR1 is LNHNV and CDR2 YYDKDF (reference sequence). The CDR3 loop reads CATSRSTGNEQYF. In DNA, the CDR3 is TGTGCCACCAGCAGAAGCACAGGGAACGAGCAGTACTTC.

The V call is TRBV10-3, the J call TRBJ2-1; unclear D gene. The germline V and J ends were trimmed by 2 bases and 2 bases, with 10 bases remaining between them. Germline-derived CDR1 and CDR2 are ENHRY and SYGVKD. The CDR3 runs to 15 residues. The CDR3 DNA is TGTGCCATCAGTGAGGGCCTCAAAACCTACAATGAGCAGTTCTTC. Its translation: CAISEGLKTYNEQFF.

This chain links TRBV18 with TRBJ2-7; 10 bases fit TRBD1. Germline values: CDR1 KGHSH, CDR2 LQKENI. The CDR3 runs 14 residues. Trimming at V came to 2 bases and at J to 4 bases, leaving 2 bases not matched to a gene. CDR3 in amino acids: CASSPGTGEYEQYF. In nucleotides, the CDR3 is TGTGCCAGCTCACCAGGGACAGGGGAGTACGAGCAGTACTTC.

The V call is TRBV18, the J call TRBJ2-5; the D gene is possibly TRBD1 (5 bases). The CDR3 contains 12 residues. Germline values: CDR1 KGHSH, CDR2 LQKENI. Trimming removed 6 bases at V and 5 bases at J, with 10 bases between. CDR3 nucleotide sequence: TGTGCCAGCTCCTCAGGGAAGGAGACCCAGTACTTC. This codes for CASSSGKETQYF.

This chain connects TRBV2 to TRBJ1-5, with 10 bases identical to TRBD1. CDR3 length: 15 amino acids. Per the germline V gene, CDR1 is SNHLY and CDR2 is FYNNEI. Unmatched junction bases numbered 4, after V lost 4 bases and J lost 4 bases. CDR3 nucleotide sequence: TGTGCCAGCAGTGCGACAGGGGGCCCGAATCAGCCCCAGCATTTT. Its translation: CASSATGGPNQPQHF.

V and J are TRBV6-1 and TRBJ1-5, with D hard to call. The CDR3 totals 14 residues. CDR1 is MNHNS and CDR2 is SASEGT in the germline V gene. The ends were cut back, 7 bases at V and 4 bases at J, with 14 bases in the middle. The CDR3 spells CASTQEVGNQPQHF. The DNA for the CDR3 is TGTGCCAGCACCCAGGAGGTGGGAAATCAGCCCCAGCATTTT.

This chain joins TRBV28 and TRBJ2-3; 7 nucleotides line up with TRBD2. The germline gives CDR1 MDHEN, CDR2 SYDVKM. With 1 base clipped from V and 5 bases from J, the junction kept 3 bases outside the gene matches. The CDR3 runs 14 residues. The CDR3 loop reads CASSLLAGVDTQYF. The DNA for the CDR3 is TGTGCCAGCAGTTTATTAGCGGGTGTAGATACGCAGTATTTT.

The V and J genes are TRBV6-1 and TRBJ2-1, with 7 bases aligning to TRBD2. Trimming cost V 3 bases and J 6 bases; bases outside gene matches: 14. Germline CDR1 is MNHNS and CDR2 is SASEGT. This CDR3 is 17 amino acids long. In nucleotides, the CDR3 is TGTGCCAGCAGTGAGGGGGAAAGCAGCGGGATCGGCAATGAGCAGTTCTTC. Protein product: CASSEGESSGIGNEQFF.

A remark on this clone: Without the conserved terminal phenylalanine or tryptophan, this CDR3 likely stems from a read error. The limits of the CDR3 on the DNA are not certain, so only TCRdb's listed CDR3 is given. This chain links TRBV28 with TRBJ2-4; the table's D call, TRBD2, has no DNA check behind it. The CDR3 length is 13 residues, termini included. Germline-derived CDR1 and CDR2 are MDHEN and SYDVKM. The CDR3: CASSPGVGAWGAL.

The J gene is TRBJ2-7, the V gene TRBV28, with TRBD2 identical over 9 bases. Germline CDR1 is MDHEN and CDR2 is SYDVKM. Trimming took 5 bases from V and 3 from J; bases not matched to a gene: 8. The CDR3 covers 15 residues. CDR3 amino acids: CASSPLGSGSYEQYF. The CDR3 nucleotides read TGTGCCAGCAGTCCCCTCGGTAGCGGGAGCTACGAGCAGTACTTC.

This chain uses TRBV19 with TRBJ1-4; D possibly corresponds to TRBD1 (5 bases). The CDR3 loop spans 15 amino acids. Germline assignment: CDR1 LNHDA and CDR2 SQIVND (reference sequence). Trimming cost V 6 bases and J 6 bases, with 17 bases left between them. CDR3 DNA: TGTGCCAGTAGATCTACAAGGGCGGGGGATGAAAAACTGTTTTTT. Translation gives CASRSTRAGDEKLFF.

The chain combines TRBV27 with TRBJ2-1; TRBD2 aligns across 15 bases. CDR1 is MNHEY, CDR2 SMNVEV, per germline (reference sequence). Germline trimming cut 6 bases from V and 1 base from J; bases unmatched to any gene: 7. The CDR3 is 18 amino acids. In nucleotides, the CDR3 is TGTGCCAGCAGCCGGGGACTAGCGGGAGGACGATCCTACAATGAGCAGTTCTTC. Translation: CASSRGLAGGRSYNEQFF.

The chain joins TRBV5-1 to TRBJ2-6; D unclear. Trimming pared 4 bases from V and 0 bases from J, leaving 8 bases between. The CDR3 is 15 amino acids. Germline V lookup: CDR1 SGHRS, CDR2 YFSETQ. The CDR3 DNA is TGCGCCAGCAGCCCGGTTAGCTCTGGGGCCAACGTCCTGACTTTC. As protein: CASSPVSSGANVLTF.

This clone appeared a few times. This sequence joins TRBV28 and TRBJ2-1; maybe TRBD1 (5 bases). The germline CDR1 and CDR2 sequences are MDHEN and SYDVKM. This CDR3 contains 12 residues. Trimming took 5 bases from V and 12 from J, leaving 14 bases between them. The CDR3 nucleotides are TGTGCCAGCAGTCCTCCCCAGGGATGGCAGTTCTTC. Amino acid sequence: CASSPPQGWQFF.

The genes are TRBV15 and TRBJ2-1, with D uncertain. The CDR3 loop spans 13 amino acids. Germline CDR1 is LNHNV and CDR2 is YYDKDF (reference sequence). Trimming took off 0 bases at V and 10 bases at J, with 10 bases between the two ends. For the CDR3, the DNA is TGTGCCACCAGCAGAGATCTGGGCAAGGAGCAGTTCTTC. Its translation is CATSRDLGKEQFF.

This clone was found once. The chain employs TRBV28 and TRBJ2-2; 8 bases map to TRBD1. J gave up 4 bases and V 5 bases, and 9 bases lay outside the gene matches. There are 16 residues in the CDR3. The germline V gene encodes CDR1 MDHEN and CDR2 SYDVKM. The DNA for the CDR3 is TGTGCCAGCAGTCTCGACAGGGGCCGGGGCACCGGGGAGCTGTTTTTT. Protein product: CASSLDRGRGTGELFF.

This chain joins TRBV7-3 and TRBJ2-2, with TRBD1 matching over 7 bases. V lost 2 bases and J lost 2; bases outside the gene matches: 2. CDR3 length: 15 amino acids. Per the germline V gene, CDR1 is SGHTA and CDR2 is FQGTGA. CDR3 nucleotides: TGTGCCAGCAGCTTAGACAGGGCCAACACCGGGGAGCTGTTTTTT. Protein: CASSLDRANTGELFF.

The rearrangement joins TRBV28 to TRBJ2-1; weak D call: TRBD2 (6 bases). Looked up from germline, CDR1 is MDHEN and CDR2 is SYDVKM. The CDR3 has 14 amino acids. V lost 3 bases, J lost 15 bases, and 21 bases lay in between. CDR3 nucleotides: TGTGCCAGCAGTTTCTTCGGTGGTACGGGGGTTGGGTTCTTC. It codes for CASSFFGGTGVGFF.

This clone was counted a single time. V usage is TRBV9 and J usage is TRBJ2-3, with D possibly being TRBD2 (6 bases). The CDR3 totals 16 residues. CDR1 and CDR2 from the germline V gene are SGDLS and YYNGEE. Trimming left V 4 bases short and J 2 bases short, with 17 bases between. CDR3 loop: CASSLRWGDDTDTQYF. DNA for the CDR3: TGTGCCAGCAGCCTTCGATGGGGGGACGACACAGATACGCAGTATTTT.